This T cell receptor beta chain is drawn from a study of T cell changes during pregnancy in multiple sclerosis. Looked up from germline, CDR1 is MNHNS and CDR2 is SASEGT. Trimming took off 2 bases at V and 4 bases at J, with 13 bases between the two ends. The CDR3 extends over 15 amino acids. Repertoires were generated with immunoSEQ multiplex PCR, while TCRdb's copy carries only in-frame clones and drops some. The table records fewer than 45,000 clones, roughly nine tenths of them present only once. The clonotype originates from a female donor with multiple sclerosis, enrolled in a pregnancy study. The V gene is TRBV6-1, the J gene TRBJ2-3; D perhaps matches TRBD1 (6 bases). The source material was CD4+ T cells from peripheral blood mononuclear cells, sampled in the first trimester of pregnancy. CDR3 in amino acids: CASSEPQGYPDTQYF. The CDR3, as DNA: TGTGCCAGCAGTGAACCACAGGGTTATCCAGATACGCAGTATTTT.